This T cell receptor beta chain was sequenced during a study of cytomegalovirus exposure and HLA in healthy donors. Study-wide points: The study reported that TCR beta sequences accurately predicted HLA-A and HLA-B alleles in most subjects.

A note on this clone: The antigen remains undetermined.

The PCR used 60 Vbeta and 13 Jbeta primers. Sequencing was performed with immunoSEQ multiplex PCR; in TCRdb, only in-frame clones are kept and a portion is missing. The record lists over 110,000 clones, of which the ten most abundant hold about 0.96%. Germline V gene data show CDR1 as SQVTM and CDR2 as ANQGSEA. V lost 6 bases to trimming and J lost 6 bases; unmatched junction nucleotides: 13. This CDR3 has 14 residues. The receptor was derived from a male donor in good health and CMV-seronegative. Sequences were obtained from PBMCs. The chain has TRBV29-1 and TRBJ1-2; the match to TRBD1 covers 7 bases. The CDR3, as DNA: TGCAGCGTAAATGCAGGGACAGTGAACGATGGCTACACCTTC. It is translated as CSVNAGTVNDGYTF.